This is a list of T cell receptor beta chains from one sample in a study of spatial heterogeneity in lung cancer. TCRdb re-called the 5' RACE reads with MiXCR, one entry per CDR3 protein. Found here are roughly 80,000 distinct CDR3 sequences, roughly 12% of them singletons; the top ten hold approximately 4.2%. The starting material was PBMCs, obtained at surgery. The receptors originated from a male donor with early-stage non-small cell lung cancer. Each CDR3 is given with its conserved first and last residue. A D gene is named only where the DNA matches it firmly. A row's size may be missing; if present it is once, few, many or a size class.

J | size | D | length | V | DNA | CDR3
TRBJ2-3 | . | TRBD2 | 15 | TRBV2 | TGTGCCAGCAGAGCCCTAGCGGGAGGGGCAGATACGCAGTATTTT | CASRALAGGADTQYF
TRBJ2-1 | few | TRBD2 | 16 | TRBV9 | TGTGCCAGCAGCGAAACGGGACTAGCGGCCTACAATGAGCAGTTCTTC | CASSETGLAAYNEQFF
TRBJ2-2 | . | TRBD1 | 14 | TRBV6-5 | TGTGCCAGCAAGGGGGCAGGGAACACCGGGGAGCTGTTTTTT | CASKGAGNTGELFF
TRBJ2-2 | few | . | 14 | TRBV3-1 | TGTGCCAGCGGATCCACAGGTACCACCGGGGAGCTGTTTTTT | CASGSTGTTGELFF
TRBJ2-1 | . | TRBD2 | 13 | TRBV2 | TGTGCCAGCAGTGACAGCGGGGTAAATGAGCAGTTCTTC | CASSDSGVNEQFF
TRBJ2-2 | many | . | 16 | TRBV2 | TGTGCCAGCAGGGGACCAACAGGGTCGAACACCGGGGAGCTGTTTTTT | CASRGPTGSNTGELFF
TRBJ2-1 | . | TRBD2 | 15 | TRBV9 | TGTGCCAGCAGCCAGGGGATAGCGGGGGGGGATGAGCAGTTCTTC | CASSQGIAGGDEQFF
TRBJ1-2 | many | . | 13 | TRBV6-5 | TGTGCCAGCAGTTCCATTAGGGTGCATGGCTACACCTTC | CASSSIRVHGYTF
TRBJ2-1 | few | . | 12 | TRBV4-1 | TGCGCCAGCAGCCCCCGTGGGGATGAGCAGTTCTTC | CASSPRGDEQFF
TRBJ2-1 | few | . | 15 | TRBV7-9 | TGTGCCAGCAGCTCATCCTCTTATGGGGGAGATGAGCAGTTCTTC | CASSSSSYGGDEQFF
TRBJ1-5 | . | . | 14 | TRBV20-1 | TGCAGTGCTACGGACGGATCAGAGGGTCAGCCCCAGCATTTT | CSATDGSEGQPQHF
TRBJ2-4 | few | . | 17 | TRBV20-1 | TGCAGTGCCAAGACGGGGGCCGCCGGTCGAACCAAAAACATTCAGTACTTC | CSAKTGAAGRTKNIQYF
TRBJ1-2 | many | . | 11 | TRBV29-1 | TGCAGCGTTGAAGACCGTAAAGGCTACACCTTC | CSVEDRKGYTF
TRBJ2-7 | few | . | 11 | TRBV30 | TGTGCCTGGAGTTTCGGCTACGAGCAGTACTTC | CAWSFGYEQYF
TRBJ2-1 | . | TRBD2 | 14 | TRBV12-3/TRBV12-4 | TGTGCCAGCAGTTTAAGCGGGAGGACCGATGAGCAGTTCTTC | CASSLSGRTDEQFF
TRBJ1-6 | . | . | 13 | TRBV3-1 | TGTGCCAGCAGCCAAGAAAGGGGTTCACCCCTCCACTTT | CASSQERGSPLHF
TRBJ2-7 | many | . | 14 | TRBV7-9 | TGTGCCAGCAGCTGGGGTATGGGTTCTGGAGAGCAGTACTTC | CASSWGMGSGEQYF
TRBJ2-5 | . | . | 13 | TRBV6-1 | TGTGCCAGCAGCGAATGGGTATCGAAGACCCAGTACTTC | CASSEWVSKTQYF
TRBJ1-2 | . | . | 13 | TRBV3-1 | TGTGCCAGCAGCTCTGGGACACCTTATGGCTACACCTTC | CASSSGTPYGYTF
TRBJ2-7 | . | . | 12 | TRBV3-1 | TGTGCCAGCAGCCAAGCCCCAGGCGAGCAGTACTTC | CASSQAPGEQYF
TRBJ1-5 | . | TRBD1 | 14 | TRBV20-1 | TGCAGTGCTTCGACAGGGCCTAGCAATCAGCCCCAGCATTTT | CSASTGPSNQPQHF
TRBJ2-1 | . | . | 11 | TRBV6-6 | TGTGCCAGCAGTTCACCCCTTCAGCAGTTCTTC | CASSSPLQQFF
TRBJ2-1 | few | TRBD2 | 15 | TRBV7-9 | TGTGCCAGCAGCGCTACTAGCGGGGAGTGGAATGAGCAGTTCTTC | CASSATSGEWNEQFF
TRBJ2-5 | . | . | 14 | TRBV24-1 | TGTGCCACCAGTGATTTTAGGTACCAAGAGACCCAGTACTTC | CATSDFRYQETQYF
TRBJ1-5 | few | TRBD1 | 12 | TRBV6-5 | TGTGCCAGCAGTGACAGGGATCAGCCCCAGCATTTT | CASSDRDQPQHF
TRBJ2-3 | few | . | 17 | TRBV6-6 | TGTGCCAGCAGTCCACGCGGCCGGTCTGAAGATGCAGATACGCAGTATTTT | CASSPRGRSEDADTQYF
TRBJ1-1 | . | . | 15 | TRBV5-4 | TGTGCCAGCAGCGATGGCAGATTGAGAAACACTGAAGCTTTCTTT | CASSDGRLRNTEAFF
TRBJ1-2 | . | . | 12 | TRBV10-3 | TGTGCCATCAGTGAAGCCGGCTATGGCTACACCTTC | CAISEAGYGYTF
TRBJ2-1 | . | TRBD2 | 14 | TRBV2 | TGTGCCAGCAGTGAAGACGGGAGGGTGAGTGAGCAGTTCTTC | CASSEDGRVSEQFF
TRBJ1-3 | few | . | 14 | TRBV12-3/TRBV12-4 | TGTGCCAGCAGCTCAGGGGACTCTGGAAACACCATATATTTT | CASSSGDSGNTIYF
TRBJ1-5 | many | . | 15 | TRBV3-1 | TGTGCCAGCAGCCAAGGAAGAAATAGCAATCAGCCCCAGCATTTT | CASSQGRNSNQPQHF
TRBJ2-3 | many | TRBD2 | 18 | TRBV27 | TGTGCCAGCAGTTTGCCCGAGACTAGCGAACTTAGCACAGATACGCAGTATTTT | CASSLPETSELSTDTQYF
TRBJ1-1 | many | . | 13 | TRBV5-5 | TGTGCCAGCAGCTTTACAGGGTTAGCCGAAGCTTTCTTT | CASSFTGLAEAFF
TRBJ2-7 | . | . | 10 | TRBV21-1 | TGTGCCAGCAGACCCTACGAGCAGTACTTC | CASRPYEQYF
TRBJ2-2 | . | . | 15 | TRBV12-3/TRBV12-4 | TGTGCCAGCACCAGGGACCCCACGGGAACCGGGGAGCTGTTTTTT | CASTRDPTGTGELFF
TRBJ1-2 | many | . | 16 | TRBV13 | TGTGCCAGCAGCAAAAAGGAGGGCCATAAGAACTATGGCTACACCTTC | CASSKKEGHKNYGYTF
TRBJ1-3 | . | TRBD1 | 12 | TRBV29-1 | TGCGGGGGACAGTCCTCTGGAAACACCATATATTTT | CGGQSSGNTIYF
TRBJ1-6 | few | . | 13 | TRBV6-1 | TGTGCCAGCCTCCTCCGGCCGGATTCACCCCTCCACTTT | CASLLRPDSPLHF
TRBJ2-3 | few | TRBD2 | 17 | TRBV7-3 | TGTGCCAGCAGCCGCCTCCCAGCGGGAGGGCCTGTAGATACGCAGTATTTT | CASSRLPAGGPVDTQYF
TRBJ2-2 | few | TRBD2 | 15 | TRBV20-1 | TGCAGTGCTAGAGAAGCGGGGCCTAACACCGGGGAGCTGTTTTTT | CSAREAGPNTGELFF
TRBJ2-5 | few | . | 15 | TRBV7-9 | TGTGCCAGCAGCACTCATCTAGGGGCAGCGGAGACCCAGTACTTC | CASSTHLGAAETQYF
TRBJ1-1 | . | . | 17 | TRBV20-1 | TGCAGTGCTAGGCCCCACGAGGGGGGAACAGCGAACACTGAAGCTTTCTTT | CSARPHEGGTANTEAFF
TRBJ2-7 | . | TRBD2 | 15 | TRBV3-1 | TGTGCCAGCAGCCGCCTCACTAGCGGGGGCTACGAGCAGTACTTC | CASSRLTSGGYEQYF
TRBJ2-5 | . | . | 12 | TRBV20-1 | TGCAGTGCTCCGGGGCTCCAAGAGACCCAGTACTTC | CSAPGLQETQYF
TRBJ1-1 | . | . | 14 | TRBV18 | TGTGCCAGCTCACCACGGGGGCCCGACACTGAAGCTTTCTTT | CASSPRGPDTEAFF
TRBJ2-7 | . | TRBD1 | 14 | TRBV12-3/TRBV12-4 | TGTGCCAGCAATAGACAGGGGGCGCGTTACGAGCAGTACTTC | CASNRQGARYEQYF
TRBJ2-7 | . | TRBD2 | 13 | TRBV20-1 | TGCAGTGCTAGTAGCGGGAGCTCCTACGAGCAGTACTTC | CSASSGSSYEQYF
TRBJ1-5 | . | . | 16 | TRBV10-2 | TGCGCCAGCAGTGAGTCGAAGGGGGTTAGCAATCAGCCCCAGCATTTT | CASSESKGVSNQPQHF
TRBJ2-3 | few | . | 15 | TRBV5-4 | TGTGCCAGCAGCTTGGACTGGGAGGTCAGCGATACGCAGTATTTT | CASSLDWEVSDTQYF
TRBJ2-7 | . | TRBD1 | 16 | TRBV6-6 | TGTGCCAGCAGCGACCCACTGGGACAGGCGCTTTACGAGCAGTACTTC | CASSDPLGQALYEQYF
TRBJ1-5 | . | . | 17 | TRBV15 | TGTGCCACCAGCAGAGATAGTGGGTTCAATAGCAATCAGCCCCAGCATTTT | CATSRDSGFNSNQPQHF